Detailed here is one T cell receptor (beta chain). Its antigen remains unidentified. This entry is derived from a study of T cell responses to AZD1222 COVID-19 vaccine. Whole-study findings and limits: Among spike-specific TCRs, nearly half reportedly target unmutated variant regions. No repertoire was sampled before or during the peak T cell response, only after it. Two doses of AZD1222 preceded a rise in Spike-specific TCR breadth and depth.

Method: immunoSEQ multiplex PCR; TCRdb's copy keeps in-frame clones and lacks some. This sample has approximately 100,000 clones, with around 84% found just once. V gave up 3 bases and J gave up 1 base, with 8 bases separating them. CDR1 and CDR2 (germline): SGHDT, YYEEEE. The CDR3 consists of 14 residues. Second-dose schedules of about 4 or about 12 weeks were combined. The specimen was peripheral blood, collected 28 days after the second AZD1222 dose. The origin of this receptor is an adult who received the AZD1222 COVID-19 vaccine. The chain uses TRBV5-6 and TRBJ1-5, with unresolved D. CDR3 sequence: CASSSGGSNQPQHF. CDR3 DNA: TGTGCCAGCAGCTCGGGCGGGAGCAATCAGCCCCAGCATTTT.